The 14 T cell receptor beta chains in this list originate from one sample, sequenced in a study of response to subunit inactivated influenza vaccine. TCRdb redid the calling of the RT-PCR reads with MiXCR, one entry per CDR3 protein. The data show about 190,000 distinct CDR3 sequences, with 14% seen just once and 20% to 30% held by the top ten. The sequencing used CD8+ T cells sorted from PBMCs, collected approximately 5 days after vaccination. The receptor source for this set is a man in his fifties who received an inactivated influenza vaccine.

This clonotype occurred a few times. The J gene is TRBJ1-2, the V gene TRBV6-4, with D possibly being TRBD1 (6 bases). The CDR3 has 17 amino acids. Trimming cost V 5 bases and J 4 bases, with 23 bases left between them. The germline gives CDR1 MRHNA, CDR2 SNTAGT. Written as DNA, the CDR3 is TGTGCCAGCAGTTTCGACGGGGGGCGCTTGGACCCCTATGGCTACACCTTC. Its protein product is CASSFDGGRLDPYGYTF.

This chain joins TRBV21-1 and TRBJ2-7; the table's D call TRBD1 went unverified against the DNA. TRBV21-1 is marked as a pseudogene. This CDR3 comprises 15 residues. The CDR3: CASSSSTGTAYEQYF. The CDR3, as DNA: TGTGCCAGCAGCAGTTCCACCGGGACAGCCTACGAGCAGTACTTC.

The genes are TRBV4-3 and TRBJ1-1; D ambiguous. CDR3 length equals 14 residues. Germline V gene lookup returns CDR1 LGHNA and CDR2 YSLEER. Trimming shortened V by 1 base and J by 5 bases, and 11 bases separated the two germline ends. CDR3 in DNA: TGCGCCAGCAGCCAAGTTCTAGGTGGAACTGAAGCTTTCTTT. Its protein product is CASSQVLGGTEAFF.

The rearrangement links TRBV27 to TRBJ2-3; D is perhaps TRBD2 (5 bases). CDR3 size: 16 residues. Trimming took 4 bases from V and 0 from J, leaving 14 bases between them. Per germline, CDR1 MNHEY and CDR2 SMNVEV (reference sequence). CDR3 in amino acids: CASSSNSVSSTDTQYF. The CDR3, as DNA: TGTGCCAGCAGTTCCAATAGCGTTTCTAGCACAGATACGCAGTATTTT.

This clonotype was found a few times. The rearrangement joins TRBV2 to TRBJ2-4; the D gene is possibly TRBD1 (6 bases). Per the germline V gene, CDR1 is SNHLY and CDR2 is FYNNEI. The V and J ends lost 9 bases and 0 bases respectively, with 9 bases between them. The CDR3 sequence is 13 residues long. CDR3 in DNA: TGTGCCAGTCAGGGGCTAGCCAAAAACATTCAGTACTTC. This gives the protein CASQGLAKNIQYF.

This clonotype was seen more than once but under ten times. This chain joins TRBV6-2 or TRBV6-3 and TRBJ1-5; D is unresolved. From germline, CDR1 is MNHEY and CDR2 SVGEGT. The CDR3 runs 14 residues. V was clipped by 4 bases and J by 0 bases, with 7 bases between them. CDR3 sequence: CASSLSNSNQPQHF. The CDR3 coding sequence is TGTGCCAGCAGTTTGTCCAATAGCAATCAGCCCCAGCATTTT.

This clonotype was seen more than once but under ten times. This sequence joins TRBV12-3 or TRBV12-4 and TRBJ2-5, with 9 bases matching TRBD1. This CDR3 comprises 14 residues. Trimming removed 6 bases from V and 2 bases from J; junction bases left unmatched: 4. The CDR3 spells CASSADRGQETQYF. CDR3 coding DNA: TGTGCCAGCAGCGCGGACAGGGGACAAGAGACCCAGTACTTC.

J is TRBJ1-1 and V is TRBV12-3 or TRBV12-4; D gene uncertain. V was shortened by 6 bases and J by 4 bases, with 12 bases between the two germline ends. There are 13 residues in the CDR3. Written as DNA, the CDR3 is TGTGCCAGCAGCCCCGGTCCACTCACTGAAGCTTTCTTT. It specifies CASSPGPLTEAFF.

This clonotype was detected a few times. The rearrangement uses TRBV2 and TRBJ2-5, with D hard to call. The V and J ends lost 4 bases and 3 bases respectively, with 6 bases between them. This CDR3 comprises 12 residues. CDR1 and CDR2 from the germline V gene are SNHLY and FYNNEI. The CDR3 is CASSGSEETQYF. DNA for the CDR3: TGTGCCAGCAGTGGGTCGGAAGAGACCCAGTACTTC. The complete variable domain, with remaining parts taken from reference TRBV2 and TRBJ2-5, reads EPEVTQTPSHQVTQMGQEVILRCVPISNHLYFYWYRQILGQKVEFLVSFYNNEISEKSEIFDDQFSVERPDGSNFTLKIRSTKLEDSAMYFCASSGSEETQYFGPGTRLLVL.

This clonotype came up many times. The rearrangement joins TRBV12-3 or TRBV12-4 to TRBJ2-7; the match to TRBD1 covers 11 bases. With 3 bases clipped from V and 5 bases from J, the junction kept 3 bases outside the gene matches. This CDR3 is built from 14 residues. The CDR3 loop is CASSFGQGAHEQYF. CDR3 nucleotide sequence: TGTGCCAGCAGTTTTGGACAGGGGGCCCACGAGCAGTACTTC.

The sample holds many counts of this clonotype. The V and J genes are TRBV5-1 and TRBJ2-1; either TRBD1 or TRBD2 may supply D (6 bases each). With 1 base removed from V and 6 bases from J, the gap between germline ends came to 11 bases. Germline CDR1 reads SGHRS; CDR2 reads YFSETQ. The CDR3 contains 14 residues. The CDR3 DNA reads as TGCGCCAGCAGCTTGAAAGGGGGAGGCAATGAGCAGTTCTTC. It encodes CASSLKGGGNEQFF.

This clonotype turned up a few times. The junction departs from germline at one end; a sequencing error may be responsible. The chain is built from TRBV20-1 and TRBJ2-5; TRBD2 is a possible D gene (5 bases). Germline assignment: CDR1 DFQATT and CDR2 SNEGSKA (reference sequence). The CDR3 loop spans 14 amino acids. The DNA for the CDR3 is TGCAGTGCCAGAGGGTCTTCGGAGGCAGAGACCCAGTACTTC. This sequence encodes CSARGSSEAETQYF.

This clonotype was recorded at least ten times. V gene TRBV6-1 combines with J gene TRBJ2-7; TRBD1 matches 10 bases. This CDR3 is 14 amino acids long. Germline V lookup: CDR1 MNHNS, CDR2 SASEGT. Trimming cost V 6 bases and J 6 bases; bases outside gene matches: 8. DNA for the CDR3: TGTGCCAGCAGCCCGGGACAGGGGATATCCGAGCAGTACTTC. Its translation: CASSPGQGISEQYF.

This clonotype has a count of ten or more. The rearrangement joins TRBV7-2 to TRBJ2-3; D might be TRBD2 (5 bases). V lost 1 base, J lost 0 bases, and 11 bases lay in between. The CDR3 covers 16 residues. Germline values: CDR1 SGHTA, CDR2 FQGNSA. CDR3 protein: CASSLGGSRSTDTQYF. For the CDR3, the DNA is TGTGCCAGCAGCTTAGGAGGGAGCAGAAGCACAGATACGCAGTATTTT.